This TCR beta chain emerged from a study of blood T cell repertoires in COVID-19. Study-wide context: Sample material is recorded as cDNA or gDNA derived from T cells, B-cell-depleted T cells, or PBMCs.

The V gene's germline CDR1 is MNHNS and CDR2 SASEGT. The CDR3 contains 14 residues. Regarding this clone: Germline and junction disagree at one end, which may indicate a read error. At the DNA level, this CDR3 is encoded by other sequences in the same sample as well.

Repertoires were generated with immunoSEQ multiplex PCR, while TCRdb's copy carries only in-frame clones and drops some. The table includes some 71,000 clones, about 79% detected once. The chain recombines TRBV6-1 with TRBJ2-1, with 7 bases fitting TRBD1. The sequenced sample consisted of peripheral blood. This sequence originates from a woman in her forties or fifties with acute or convalescent COVID-19. CDR3 sequence: CASSEPRQGYEQFF. The CDR3 DNA is TGTGCCAGCAGTGAACCCCGACAGGGCTATGAACAGTTCTTC.